The source of this TCR beta chain is a study of molecular identifiers for immune sequencing clone quantification. Study-wide results and caveats: Clonotypes surpassing 20 RNA copies contained over 98% of effector molecules, versus under 1% in naive cells.

Sample share makes this clonotype medium-sized (0.01 to 0.1%). The antigen remains undetermined. From approximately 20,000 to 1,000,000 sorted cells, naive CD8 libraries were generated with 10%, 30% or 50% RNA. The ends lost 5 bases at V and 1 base at J; junction bases unmatched: 15. Germline CDR1 is SGHRS and CDR2 is YFSETQ. The length of the CDR3 is 18 residues. MiXCR was run by TCRdb on the PCR reads, yielding one entry per CDR3 protein. The sample contains about 70,000 distinct CDR3 sequences, around 18% of which appear only once. The material sequenced was naive CD8+ T cells from blood, with Jurkat cell RNA spiked in. Subset of the sample: FACS-sorted CD8+CD4-CCR7+CD45RA+ naive T cells. The rearrangement links TRBV5-1 to TRBJ2-3; 8 bases agree with TRBD1. The clonotype comes from a human donor in good health. Some libraries in this study had Jurkat cell RNA spiked in. CDR3 DNA: TGCGCCAGCAGTCCCGTGGGGCAGGGGGCTGGCGGCACAGATACGCAGTATTTT. Protein: CASSPVGQGAGGTDTQYF.